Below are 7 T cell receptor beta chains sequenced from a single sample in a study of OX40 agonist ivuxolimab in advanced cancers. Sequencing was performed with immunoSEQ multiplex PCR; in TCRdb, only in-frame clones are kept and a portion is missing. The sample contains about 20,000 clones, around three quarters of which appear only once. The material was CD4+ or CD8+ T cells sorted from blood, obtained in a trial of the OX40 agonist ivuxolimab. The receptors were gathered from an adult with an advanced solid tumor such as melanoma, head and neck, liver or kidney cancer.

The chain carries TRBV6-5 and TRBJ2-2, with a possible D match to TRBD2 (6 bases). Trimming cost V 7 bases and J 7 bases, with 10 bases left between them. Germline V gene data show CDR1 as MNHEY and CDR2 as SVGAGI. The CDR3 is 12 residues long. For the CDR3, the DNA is TGTGCCAGCAATTGGCGGGGCGGGGAGCTGTTTTTT. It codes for CASNWRGGELFF.

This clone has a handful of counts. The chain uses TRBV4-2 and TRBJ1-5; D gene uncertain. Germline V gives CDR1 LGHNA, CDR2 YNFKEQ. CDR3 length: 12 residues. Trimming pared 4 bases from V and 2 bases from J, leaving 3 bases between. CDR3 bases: TGTGCCAGCAGCCTTGGCAATCAGCCCCAGCATTTT. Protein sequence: CASSLGNQPQHF.

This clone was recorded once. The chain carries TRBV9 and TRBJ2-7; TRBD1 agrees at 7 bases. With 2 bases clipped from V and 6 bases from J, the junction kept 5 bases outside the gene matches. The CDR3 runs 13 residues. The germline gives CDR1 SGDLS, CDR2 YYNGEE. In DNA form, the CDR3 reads TGTGCCAGCAGCGTGGAGAACAGGGGCGAGCAGTACTTC. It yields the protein CASSVENRGEQYF.

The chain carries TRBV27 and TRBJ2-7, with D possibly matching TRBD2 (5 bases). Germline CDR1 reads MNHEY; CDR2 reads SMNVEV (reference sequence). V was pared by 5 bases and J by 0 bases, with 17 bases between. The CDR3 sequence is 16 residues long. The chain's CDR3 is CASSPKADLTSYEQYF. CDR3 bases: TGTGCCAGCAGTCCAAAAGCGGACTTGACCTCCTACGAGCAGTACTTC.

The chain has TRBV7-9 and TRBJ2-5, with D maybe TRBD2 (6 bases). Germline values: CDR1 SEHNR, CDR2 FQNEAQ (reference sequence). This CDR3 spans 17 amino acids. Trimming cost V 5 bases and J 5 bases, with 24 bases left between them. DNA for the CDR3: TGTGCCAGCAGCCTAGGGCCCCGACTAGGAGAGGGGGAGACCCAGTACTTC. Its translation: CASSLGPRLGEGETQYF. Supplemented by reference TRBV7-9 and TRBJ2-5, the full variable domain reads DTGVSQNPRHKITKRGQNVTFRCDPISEHNRLYWYRQTLGQGPEFLTYFQNEAQLEKSRLLSDRFSAERPKGSFSTLEIQRTEQGDSAMYLCASSLGPRLGEGETQYFGPGTRLLVL.

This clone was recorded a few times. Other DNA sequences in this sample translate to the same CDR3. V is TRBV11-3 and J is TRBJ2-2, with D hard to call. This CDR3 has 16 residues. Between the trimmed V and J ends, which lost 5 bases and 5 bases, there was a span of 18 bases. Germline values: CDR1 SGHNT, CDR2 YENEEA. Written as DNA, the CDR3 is TGTGCCAGCAGCCGGATTAGTGACACCGGTACCGGGGAGCTGTTTTTT. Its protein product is CASSRISDTGTGELFF.

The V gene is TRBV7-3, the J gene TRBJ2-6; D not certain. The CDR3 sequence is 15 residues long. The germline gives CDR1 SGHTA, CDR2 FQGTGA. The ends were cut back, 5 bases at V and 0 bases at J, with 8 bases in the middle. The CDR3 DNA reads TGTGCCAGCAGCCCCTCCTTCTCTGGGGCCAACGTCCTGACTTTC. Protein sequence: CASSPSFSGANVLTF.